The source of this TCR beta chain is a study of shared clonotypes between healthy human individuals. Replicate PCRs run on sorted subsets employed 200 ng DNA, 25,000 to 35,000 T cell genomes. Method: immunoSEQ multiplex PCR; TCRdb's copy keeps in-frame clones and lacks some. The repertoire includes roughly 700,000 clones, approximately 79% of them detected once, and about 1.8% sits in the top ten. Trimming removed 5 bases at V and 4 bases at J, with 2 bases between. This CDR3 region has 11 residues. From germline, CDR1 is SGHNT and CDR2 YENEEA. The clonotype originates from a young woman in good health. This chain uses TRBV11-3 with TRBJ2-2, with D unresolved. Sequencing input: memory CD4+ T cells sorted from blood. Subset of the sample: CD45RA-negative fraction. CDR3 sequence reads: CASSATGELFF. CDR3 bases: TGTGCCAGCAGCGCCACCGGGGAGCTGTTTTTT.